This is a list of T cell receptor beta chains from one sample in a study of T cell responses to AZD1222 COVID-19 vaccine. Using immunoSEQ multiplex PCR, the repertoire was profiled, and TCRdb retains in-frame clones only, with some absent. The sample shows 80,000 to 100,000 clones, 75% to 95% of them seen only once. The sample was peripheral blood, taken 28 days after the second AZD1222 dose. These receptors originate from an adult who received the AZD1222 COVID-19 vaccine. Both conserved end residues are part of each CDR3. The order of the fields is J gene, V gene, CDR3 protein.

>TRBJ2-7|TRBV5-4
CASSLRRGFSSYEQYF
>TRBJ2-2|TRBV6-5
CASSLDTGELFF
>TRBJ1-4|TRBV7-3
CASSSYTGEKLFF
>TRBJ1-2|TRBV9
CASSPQGGNYGYTF
>TRBJ2-1|TRBV28
CASSYRLKQVNEQFF
>TRBJ2-1|TRBV19
CASSSTSGGTYNEQFF
>TRBJ2-7|TRBV4-1
CASSQDLQGYEQYF
>TRBJ2-6|TRBV28
CASNSAGVGSGANVLTF
>TRBJ2-2|TRBV3-1/TRBV3-2
CASSRRQGSGELFF
>TRBJ1-1|TRBV27
CASSTPNTGTEAFF
>TRBJ1-1|TRBV24-1
CATRMTGSAEAFF
>TRBJ1-4|TRBV3-1/TRBV3-2
CASTGQGPNEKLFF
>TRBJ1-4|TRBV7-9
CASSFFRGTDEKLFF
>TRBJ2-3|TRBV28
CASSLLFGGTDTQYF
>TRBJ2-1|TRBV18
CASSPPEGTSGSKQFF
>TRBJ1-4|TRBV5-5
CASSLGTALTEKLFF
>TRBJ2-3|TRBV28
CASRKSGRSTDTQYF
>TRBJ1-1|TRBV5-6
CASSLNTEAFF
>TRBJ1-1|TRBV5-1
CASNRGSMNTEAFF
>TRBJ1-2|TRBV9
CASSVPGVAGGDYGYTF
>TRBJ2-1|TRBV6-5
CASTTSGSGSREQFF
>TRBJ1-2|TRBV6-5
CASSPLGGGYTF
>TRBJ2-1|TRBV3-1/TRBV3-2
CASSVFSNEQFF
>TRBJ1-5|TRBV28
CASSFNRGSQPQHF
>TRBJ2-7|TRBV9
CASSASTGASYEQYF
>TRBJ2-7|TRBV9
CASSFLPQGPGEQYF
>TRBJ1-2|TRBV28
CASSQGSTNYGYTF
>TRBJ2-7|TRBV5-1
CASSQRLAGDYEQYF
>TRBJ1-3|TRBV5-1
CASSLTGVNSGNTIYF
>TRBJ1-3|TRBV30
CAWGRDTIYF
>TRBJ2-7|TRBV10-3
CAISVGGVEQYF
>TRBJ1-5|TRBV4-1
CASSHGQGAEQPQHF
>TRBJ2-3|TRBV7-9
CASSLTGGDTDTQYF
>TRBJ2-7|TRBV27
CASSPSSYEQYF
>TRBJ2-7|TRBV6-5
CASSSLPGGGEQYF
>TRBJ1-1|TRBV3-1/TRBV3-2
CASSPLQQGRGTEAFF
>TRBJ2-3|TRBV27
CASTDAGLAIDTQYF
>TRBJ2-3|TRBV4-1
CASSQRYTSGDTDTQYF
>TRBJ1-2|TRBV19
CASSIWEGPYGYTF
>TRBJ1-6|TRBV6-6
CASSYLANSPLHF
>TRBJ1-4|TRBV7-2
CASSLEQAGSEKLFF
>TRBJ1-5|TRBV10-2
CASSGTGPTQPQHF
>TRBJ2-2|TRBV21-1
CASSKGDSPRLLTDTGELFF
>TRBJ2-5|TRBV5-4
CASSSRRGQETQYF
>TRBJ2-1|TRBV27
CASSLSGGYGGEQFF
>TRBJ2-7|TRBV6-4
CASSEGDTYEQYF
>TRBJ1-1|TRBV11-2
CASSLSANTEAFF
>TRBJ2-7|TRBV19
CASSIQGGTSYEQYF
>TRBJ2-1|TRBV29-1
CSVGTPAIYNEQFF
>TRBJ2-2|TRBV7-9
CASSGPQRSTGELFF
>TRBJ2-2|TRBV18
CASSGLLGGNTGELFF
>TRBJ1-1|TRBV7-9
CASPGAVTEAFF
>TRBJ1-6|TRBV6-5
CASREAPGSPLHF
>TRBJ2-4|TRBV27
CASSLWGPHRGSSIAKNIQYF
>TRBJ1-5|TRBV18
CASSPTAFNQPQHF
>TRBJ2-2|TRBV7-3
CASSLMGQTNTGELFF